This TCR beta chain is from a study of blood T cell repertoires in COVID-19. As for the study in general: The analysed material was cDNA or gDNA that came from T cells, B-cell-depleted T cells, or PBMCs.

The CDR3 is made up of 15 amino acids. The V gene end was trimmed by 5 bases and the J gene end by 7 bases; junction bases not matched to a gene: 10. CDR1 and CDR2 (germline): SGHDT, YYEEEE. Sequencing used immunoSEQ multiplex PCR; TCRdb keeps in-frame clones, though not all of them. The sample has roughly 140,000 clones; less than 85% are singletons. This TCR was recovered from a woman aged 80 or older in a cohort sampled during active or convalescent COVID-19. The material sequenced was peripheral blood. The chain uses TRBV5-6 and TRBJ1-2; TRBD1 matches 11 bases. The CDR3 DNA is TGTGCCAGCAGAGGTTCCGGGACAGGGGGAGGTGGCTACACCTTC. Protein sequence: CASRGSGTGGGGYTF.